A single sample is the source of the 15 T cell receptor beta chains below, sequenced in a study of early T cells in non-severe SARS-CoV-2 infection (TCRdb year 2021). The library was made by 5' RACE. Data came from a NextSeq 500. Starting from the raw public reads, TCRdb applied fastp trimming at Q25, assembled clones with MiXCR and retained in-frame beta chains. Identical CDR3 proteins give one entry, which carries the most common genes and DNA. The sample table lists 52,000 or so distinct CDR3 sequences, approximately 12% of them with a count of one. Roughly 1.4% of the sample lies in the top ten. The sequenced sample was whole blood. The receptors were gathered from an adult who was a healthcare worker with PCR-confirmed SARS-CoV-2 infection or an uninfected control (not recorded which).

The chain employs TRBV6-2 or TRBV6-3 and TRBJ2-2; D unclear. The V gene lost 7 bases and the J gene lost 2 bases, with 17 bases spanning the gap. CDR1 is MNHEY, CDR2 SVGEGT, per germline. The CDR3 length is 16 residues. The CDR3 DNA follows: TGTGCCAGCACCCCGGTAGGACGGTATAACACCGGGGAGCTGTTTTTT. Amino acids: CASTPVGRYNTGELFF.

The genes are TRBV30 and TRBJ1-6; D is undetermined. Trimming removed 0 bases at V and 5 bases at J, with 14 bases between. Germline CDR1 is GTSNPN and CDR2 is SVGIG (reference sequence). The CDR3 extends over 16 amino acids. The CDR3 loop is CAWSVTGQLNNSPLHF. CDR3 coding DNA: TGTGCCTGGAGTGTAACGGGCCAGTTGAATAATTCACCCCTCCACTTT.

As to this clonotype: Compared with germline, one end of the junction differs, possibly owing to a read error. CDR3 nucleotide sequence: TGTGCCAGCAGCCGGGAGGTAGCGGGGGGCCTCTTC. Translation gives CASSREVAGGLF. The chain couples TRBV2 to TRBJ2-1, with TRBD2 identical over 10 bases. The germline V gene has CDR1 SNHLY and CDR2 FYNNEI. CDR3 length: 12 residues.

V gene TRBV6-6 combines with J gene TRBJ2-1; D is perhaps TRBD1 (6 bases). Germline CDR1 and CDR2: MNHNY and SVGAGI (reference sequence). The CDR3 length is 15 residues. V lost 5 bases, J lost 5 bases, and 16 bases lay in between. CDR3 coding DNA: TGTGCCAGCAGTAACGCAGGGGCACGGCACAATGAGCAGTTCTTC. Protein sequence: CASSNAGARHNEQFF.

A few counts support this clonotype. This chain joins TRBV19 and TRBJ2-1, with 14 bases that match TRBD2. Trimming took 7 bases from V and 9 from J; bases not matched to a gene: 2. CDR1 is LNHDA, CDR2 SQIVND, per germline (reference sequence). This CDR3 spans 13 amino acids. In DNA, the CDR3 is TGTGCCAGTAAAGGGACTAGCGGGGGTGAGCAGTTCTTC. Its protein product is CASKGTSGGEQFF.

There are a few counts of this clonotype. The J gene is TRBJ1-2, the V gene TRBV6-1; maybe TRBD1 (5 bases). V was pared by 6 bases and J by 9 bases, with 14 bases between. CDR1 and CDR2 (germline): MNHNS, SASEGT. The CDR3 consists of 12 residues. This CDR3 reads CASRYWDSRYTF. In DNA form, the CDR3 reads TGTGCCAGCAGATACTGGGACTCCCGCTACACCTTC.

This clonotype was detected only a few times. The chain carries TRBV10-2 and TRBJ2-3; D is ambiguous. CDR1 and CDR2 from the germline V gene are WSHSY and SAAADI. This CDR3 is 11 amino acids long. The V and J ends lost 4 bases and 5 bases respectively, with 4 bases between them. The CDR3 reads CASSAEDTQYF. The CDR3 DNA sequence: TGCGCCAGCAGTGCTGAAGATACGCAGTATTTT.

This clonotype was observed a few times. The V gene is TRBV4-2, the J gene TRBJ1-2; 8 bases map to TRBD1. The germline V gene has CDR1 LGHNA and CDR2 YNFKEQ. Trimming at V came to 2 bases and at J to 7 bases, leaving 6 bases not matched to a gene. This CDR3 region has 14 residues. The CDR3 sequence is CASSQSRGRGGYTF. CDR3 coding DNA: TGTGCCAGCAGCCAATCCAGGGGGCGAGGTGGCTACACCTTC.

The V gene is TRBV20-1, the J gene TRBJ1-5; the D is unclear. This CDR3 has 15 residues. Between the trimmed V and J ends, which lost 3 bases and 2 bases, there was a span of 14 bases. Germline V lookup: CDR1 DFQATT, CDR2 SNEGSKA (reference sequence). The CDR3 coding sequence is TGCAGTGCTAGGACCGACGGGAGTGGCAATCAGCCCCAGCATTTT. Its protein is CSARTDGSGNQPQHF.

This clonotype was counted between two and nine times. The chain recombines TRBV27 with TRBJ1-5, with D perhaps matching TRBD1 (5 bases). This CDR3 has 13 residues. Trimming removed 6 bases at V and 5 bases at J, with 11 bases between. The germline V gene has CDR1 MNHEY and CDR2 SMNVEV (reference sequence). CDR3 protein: CASSWGRDQPQHF. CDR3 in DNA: TGTGCCAGCAGCTGGGGACGAGATCAGCCCCAGCATTTT.

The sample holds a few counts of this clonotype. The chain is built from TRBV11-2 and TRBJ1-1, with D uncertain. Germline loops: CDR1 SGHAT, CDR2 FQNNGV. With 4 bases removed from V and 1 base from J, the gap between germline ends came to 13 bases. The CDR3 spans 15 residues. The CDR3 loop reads CASSSGSRQNTEAFF. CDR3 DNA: TGTGCCAGCAGCTCTGGGAGCAGACAGAACACTGAAGCTTTCTTT.

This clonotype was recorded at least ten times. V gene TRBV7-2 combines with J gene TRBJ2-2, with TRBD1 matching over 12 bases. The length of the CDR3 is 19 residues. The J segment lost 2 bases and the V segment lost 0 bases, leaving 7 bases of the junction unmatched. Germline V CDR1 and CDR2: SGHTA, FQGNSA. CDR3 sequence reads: CASSLAFWGTGGNTGELFF. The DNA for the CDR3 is TGTGCCAGCAGCTTAGCGTTTTGGGGGACAGGGGGCAACACCGGGGAGCTGTTTTTT.

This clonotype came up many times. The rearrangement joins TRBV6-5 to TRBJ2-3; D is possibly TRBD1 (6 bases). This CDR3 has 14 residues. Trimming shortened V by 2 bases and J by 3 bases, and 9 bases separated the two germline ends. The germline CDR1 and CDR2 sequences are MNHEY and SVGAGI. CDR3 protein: CASSYRQGTDTQYF. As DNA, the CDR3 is TGTGCCAGCAGTTACCGGCAGGGGACAGATACGCAGTATTTT.

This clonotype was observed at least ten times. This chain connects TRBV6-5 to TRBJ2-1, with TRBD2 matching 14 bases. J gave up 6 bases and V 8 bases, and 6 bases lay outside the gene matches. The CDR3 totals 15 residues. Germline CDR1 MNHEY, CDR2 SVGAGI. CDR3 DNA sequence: TGTGCCAGCCGACTAGCGGGGGGGAGTGCCAATGAGCAGTTCTTC. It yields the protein CASRLAGGSANEQFF.

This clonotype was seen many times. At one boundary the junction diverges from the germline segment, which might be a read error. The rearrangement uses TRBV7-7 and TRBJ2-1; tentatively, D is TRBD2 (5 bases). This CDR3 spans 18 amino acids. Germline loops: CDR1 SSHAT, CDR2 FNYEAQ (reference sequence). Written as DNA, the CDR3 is TGTGCTAGCAGCTTAGCGCCTTCTGGCTCGAGCTCCTACAATGAGCAGTTCTTC. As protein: CASSLAPSGSSSYNEQFF.